These 26 T cell receptor beta chains originate from one sample sequenced in a study of blood T cell repertoires in COVID-19. Sequencing used immunoSEQ multiplex PCR; TCRdb keeps in-frame clones, though not all of them. Altogether 330,000 or so clones are present, about 87% being singletons, with the ten largest covering 7.5% to 10%. The material sequenced was peripheral blood. The source of these receptors is a man aged 25-40 years with COVID-19, enrolled during active disease.

The V call is TRBV4-3, the J call TRBJ2-7; no clear D. The CDR3 sequence is 16 residues long. Germline V CDR1 and CDR2: LGHNA, YSLEER. V lost 2 bases to trimming and J lost 3 bases, with 17 bases between them. The CDR3 reads CASSQTPVLSRYEQYF. The CDR3 region has the DNA TGCGCCAGCAGCCAAACCCCTGTACTAAGCCGCTACGAGCAGTACTTC.

This clone came up once. The chain employs TRBV7-8 and TRBJ2-5; TRBD2 agrees at 7 bases. CDR3 size: 16 residues. J lost 3 bases, V lost 5 bases, and 12 bases had no gene match. Germline CDR1 and CDR2: SGHVS and FQNEAQ. The CDR3 bases are TGTGCCAGCAGCCCCGGGCGGGGGACGAATAAAGAGACCCAGTACTTC. Residues: CASSPGRGTNKETQYF.

The chain uses TRBV4-3 and TRBJ1-1, with D possibly being TRBD1 (5 bases). Looked up from germline, CDR1 is LGHNA and CDR2 is YSLEER. The germline V and J ends were trimmed by 4 bases and 4 bases, with 13 bases remaining between them. The CDR3 runs to 14 residues. CDR3 nucleotides: TGCGCCAGCAGCCCACACTCAGGGATCACTGAAGCTTTCTTT. Amino acids: CASSPHSGITEAFF.

V and J are TRBV19 and TRBJ2-1; possible D gene TRBD1, 6 bases. Trimming took 10 bases from V and 2 from J, leaving 12 bases between them. The CDR3 is 13 residues long. Germline values: CDR1 LNHDA, CDR2 SQIVND (reference sequence). The DNA for the CDR3 is TGTGCCACTAGACAGGAGACCTACAATGAGCAGTTCTTC. Protein product: CATRQETYNEQFF.

The V gene is TRBV9, the J gene TRBJ2-5, with 15 bases aligning to TRBD2. Germline lookup yields CDR1 SGDLS and CDR2 YYNGEE. Trimming removed 1 base from V and 4 bases from J; junction bases left unmatched: 5. The CDR3 consists of 17 residues. The CDR3 protein is CASSVLPGLAGGETQYF. CDR3 in DNA: TGTGCCAGCAGCGTACTACCGGGACTAGCGGGGGGAGAGACCCAGTACTTC.

The chain employs TRBV3-1 (or the pseudogene TRBV3-2) and TRBJ2-1; 7 bases agree with TRBD2. Trimming removed 2 bases from V and 5 bases from J; junction bases left unmatched: 9. CDR1 and CDR2 (germline): LGHDT, YNNKEL (reference sequence). There are 16 residues in the CDR3. The CDR3 loop reads CASSQPLWAGDNEQFF. In DNA, the CDR3 is TGTGCCAGCAGCCAACCCCTTTGGGCGGGGGACAATGAGCAGTTCTTC.

The genes are TRBV5-4 and TRBJ1-1, with TRBD1 matching 7 bases. CDR3 length: 14 residues. Germline V gives CDR1 SGHNT, CDR2 YYREEE (reference sequence). V lost 2 bases to trimming and J lost 4 bases; unmatched junction nucleotides: 5. CDR3 sequence reads: CASSFSTGVTEAFF. In DNA, the CDR3 is TGTGCCAGCAGCTTCTCTACAGGGGTCACTGAAGCTTTCTTT.

The sample holds a few counts of this clone. The rearrangement links TRBV6-6 to TRBJ1-1, with D hard to call. The CDR3 length is 14 residues. The germline V gene has CDR1 MNHNY and CDR2 SVGAGI (reference sequence). Trimming removed 2 bases from V and 1 base from J, with 8 bases in between. CDR3 loop: CASSYSGKNTEAFF. In DNA, the CDR3 is TGTGCCAGCAGTTACAGCGGGAAGAACACTGAAGCTTTCTTT.

The V and J genes are TRBV5-1 and TRBJ2-7, with a tentative D call TRBD2 (7 bases). The germline V and J ends were trimmed by 1 base and 8 bases, with 16 bases remaining between them. Germline loops: CDR1 SGHRS, CDR2 YFSETQ. The CDR3 runs 14 residues. The CDR3 is CASSLSRGARQQYF. The CDR3, as DNA: TGCGCCAGCAGCTTGTCCCGGGGGGCGAGACAGCAGTACTTC.

This clone was seen ten or more times. The V call is TRBV19, the J call TRBJ1-1, with 8 bases aligning to TRBD1. This CDR3 is 15 amino acids long. After removal of 7 bases from V and 1 base from J, the junction contained 8 bases not matched to a gene. Germline V gives CDR1 LNHDA, CDR2 SQIVND (reference sequence). CDR3 nucleotides: TGTGCCAGTATAAGGAGGACAGGGACGAACACTGAAGCTTTCTTT. This translates into CASIRRTGTNTEAFF.

This clone came up once. The genes are TRBV24-1 and TRBJ2-5; D is perhaps TRBD2 (6 bases). V was cut by 4 bases and J by 5 bases, with 13 bases left in between. The V gene's germline CDR1 is KGHDR and CDR2 SFDVKD. This CDR3 is 14 amino acids long. Written as DNA, the CDR3 is TGTGCCACCAGTGACCCGCGGGGAACGGAGACCCAGTACTTC. Translating gives CATSDPRGTETQYF.

The chain links TRBV5-6 to TRBJ1-2, with 7 bases identical to TRBD1. The V segment lost 4 bases and the J segment 4 bases; nucleotides outside the gene matches: 4. This CDR3 has 13 amino acids. From germline, CDR1 is SGHDT and CDR2 YYEEEE. CDR3 protein: CASSMTGIYGYTF. The CDR3, as DNA: TGTGCCAGCAGCATGACAGGGATCTATGGCTACACCTTC.

The chain uses TRBV4-3 and TRBJ1-2; TRBD1 aligns across 7 bases. The V segment lost 4 bases and the J segment 2 bases; nucleotides outside the gene matches: 7. In germline, CDR1 is LGHNA, CDR2 YSLEER. This CDR3 region has 15 residues. CDR3 sequence: CASSPQKGANYGYTF. CDR3 coding DNA: TGCGCCAGCAGCCCTCAAAAGGGGGCGAACTATGGCTACACCTTC.

The CDR3 spells CASSFHVPWPRTSGGTSYEQYF. Written as DNA, the CDR3 is TGTGCCAGCAGCTTCCACGTTCCATGGCCCCGGACTAGCGGGGGGACATCCTACGAGCAGTACTTC. The chain employs TRBV7-8 and TRBJ2-7, with 14 positions matching TRBD2. The CDR3 loop spans 22 amino acids. Trimming took 3 bases from V and 1 from J; bases not matched to a gene: 20. Germline V CDR1 and CDR2: SGHVS, FQNEAQ.

The chain uses TRBV20-1 and TRBJ2-1; D unresolved. The CDR3 runs 15 residues. Germline V lookup: CDR1 DFQATT, CDR2 SNEGSKA (reference sequence). Trimming pared 3 bases from V and 0 bases from J, leaving 12 bases between. This CDR3 is CSASLAPDSYNEQFF. DNA of the CDR3: TGCAGTGCTAGTTTAGCTCCAGACTCCTACAATGAGCAGTTCTTC.

The chain is built from TRBV19 and TRBJ1-2, with D possibly being TRBD1 (6 bases). CDR1 and CDR2 from the germline V gene are LNHDA and SQIVND (reference sequence). V was trimmed by 8 bases and J by 11 bases, leaving 15 bases between them. The CDR3 loop spans 11 amino acids. The CDR3 sequence is CASATGNWYTF. The CDR3 nucleotides are TGTGCCAGTGCTACAGGGAATTGGTACACCTTC. Full variable domain (missing parts from reference TRBV19 and TRBJ1-2): DGGITQSPKYLFRKEGQNVTLSCEQNLNHDAMYWYRQDPGQGLRLIYYSQIVNDFQKGDIAEGYSVSREKKESFPLTVTSAQKNPTAFYLCASATGNWYTFGSGTRLTVV.

The chain uses TRBV4-2 and TRBJ2-7; a weak D match, TRBD1 (5 bases). The CDR3 covers 14 residues. CDR1 is LGHNA, CDR2 YNFKEQ, per germline. V lost 3 bases and J 0 bases, leaving 9 bases between the germline ends. As DNA, the CDR3 is TGTGCCAGCAGCCACGACAGAAACTCCTACGAGCAGTACTTC. It encodes CASSHDRNSYEQYF.

The V gene is TRBV5-1, the J gene TRBJ2-7; 10 bases agree with TRBD2. CDR3 length equals 15 residues. Germline V gene lookup returns CDR1 SGHRS and CDR2 YFSETQ. V was clipped by 0 bases and J by 4 bases; unmatched bases: 4. The CDR3 is CASSLVSSGGYEQYF. Written as DNA, the CDR3 is TGCGCCAGCAGCTTGGTTTCTAGCGGGGGTTACGAGCAGTACTTC.

V and J are TRBV19 and TRBJ2-4; possible D gene TRBD2, 5 bases. V gave up 5 bases and J gave up 1 base, with 15 bases separating them. The CDR3 consists of 16 residues. Per the germline V gene, CDR1 is LNHDA and CDR2 is SQIVND (reference sequence). CDR3 sequence (DNA): TGTGCCAGTAGTCCAATGGGGTGGAGGGCCAAAAACATTCAGTACTTC. Translating gives CASSPMGWRAKNIQYF. The full variable domain, its missing parts supplied by reference TRBV19 and TRBJ2-4, is DGGITQSPKYLFRKEGQNVTLSCEQNLNHDAMYWYRQDPGQGLRLIYYSQIVNDFQKGDIAEGYSVSREKKESFPLTVTSAQKNPTAFYLCASSPMGWRAKNIQYFGAGTRLSVL.

This rearrangement joins TRBV6-6 to TRBJ2-5; the match to TRBD2 covers 10 bases. CDR3 length: 15 amino acids. With 5 bases clipped from V and 2 bases from J, the junction kept 5 bases outside the gene matches. CDR1 and CDR2 (germline): MNHNY, SVGAGI (reference sequence). For the CDR3, the DNA is TGTGCCAGCAGTCTCGTAGCGGGGGGACAAGAGACCCAGTACTTC. Protein sequence: CASSLVAGGQETQYF.

The chain joins TRBV19 to TRBJ1-2; tentatively, D is TRBD1 (6 bases). Trimming left V 7 bases short and J 2 bases short, with 20 bases between. CDR3 length equals 16 residues. The germline V gene encodes CDR1 LNHDA and CDR2 SQIVND (reference sequence). The CDR3 loop reads CASTSNWGLRNYGYTF. DNA of the CDR3: TGTGCCAGTACTTCCAATTGGGGGCTGCGGAACTATGGCTACACCTTC.

The V and J genes are TRBV4-2 and TRBJ1-1; D gene ambiguous. CDR3 length: 14 amino acids. The V end lost 1 base, the J end lost 7 bases, and 13 bases lay between the germline ends. Germline CDR1 reads LGHNA; CDR2 reads YNFKEQ. CDR3 loop: CASSQVGPAVEAFF. CDR3 DNA: TGTGCCAGCAGCCAAGTGGGCCCGGCAGTTGAAGCTTTCTTT.

V usage is TRBV7-3 and J usage is TRBJ2-2; 7 bases match TRBD1. V lost 2 bases and J lost 4; bases outside the gene matches: 7. CDR1 SGHTA and CDR2 FQGTGA come from the germline V gene. This CDR3 is 16 amino acids long. The CDR3 loop reads CASSLWTGRGTGELFF. For the CDR3, the DNA is TGTGCCAGCAGCTTATGGACAGGCCGGGGCACCGGGGAGCTGTTTTTT.

A note on this clone: At one end, the junction sequence differs from germline, possibly due to a read error. The chain combines TRBV7-2 with TRBJ2-7; weak D call: TRBD2 (5 bases). Germline V gene sequence: CDR1 SGHTA, CDR2 FQGNSA. CDR3 length: 14 amino acids. The CDR3 DNA reads as TGTGCCAGCAGCTTAGACCCACTATTAGAGGGCCTAAGATTC. It encodes CASSLDPLLEGLRF.

This chain uses TRBV18 with TRBJ2-3; a possible D gene is TRBD2 (6 bases). The CDR3 contains 15 residues. Germline V lookup: CDR1 KGHSH, CDR2 LQKENI. Trimming left V 3 bases short and J 6 bases short, with 16 bases between. In DNA form, the CDR3 reads TGTGCCAGCTCACCCGGAGGGAGTAATGCGGATACGCAGTATTTT. It codes for CASSPGGSNADTQYF.

This clone was observed once. This chain uses TRBV5-5 with TRBJ1-2, with D possibly being TRBD1 (5 bases). V shed 2 bases and J shed 4 bases, with 18 bases lying between them. Germline CDR1 reads SGHKS; CDR2 reads YYEKEE (reference sequence). This CDR3 is 16 amino acids long. CDR3 protein: CASSLNRFGGGYGYTF. The CDR3 nucleotides are TGTGCCAGCAGCTTAAATAGGTTCGGGGGAGGCTATGGCTACACCTTC.